This T cell receptor (beta chain) was retrieved from a study of beta chain features in type 1 diabetes. The V gene's germline CDR1 is LNHNV and CDR2 YYDKDF (reference sequence). The CDR3 has 14 amino acids. V was pared by 0 bases and J by 7 bases, with 5 bases of the junction left unmatched. As to this clone: Its antigen is unidentified.

Regarding the study as a whole: There was no resolution here of whether HLA type influences TCRB rearrangement. Across all four CD4+ subsets, people with type 1 diabetes showed modestly shorter TCRB CDR3s. Compared with healthy donors, patients appeared to share more similar naive, central memory and regulatory TCRB repertoires.

A CD45RO/CCR7/CD25/CD127/CD95/CD27 panel sorted naive, central memory, regulatory and stem cell-like memory CD4+ cells. Sequenced material consisted of expressed TCRB transcripts (all of the isolated RNA was reverse transcribed). Repertoires were generated with immunoSEQ multiplex PCR, while TCRdb's copy carries only in-frame clones and drops some. The data show approximately 260,000 clones, around 24% seen once. The sequencing input was naive CD4+ T cells from blood. V usage is TRBV15 and J usage is TRBJ2-5, with 7 bases fitting TRBD2. The sequence derives from a woman under 40 with type 1 diabetes. The CDR3 coding sequence is TGTGCCACCAGCAGAGATTTGTCTAGCGGGACCCAGTACTTC. It yields the protein CATSRDLSSGTQYF. Filled out from reference TRBV15 and TRBJ2-5, the complete variable domain reads DAMVIQNPRYQVTQFGKPVTLSCSQTLNHNVMYWYQQKSSQAPKLLFHYYDKDFNNEADTPDNFQSRRPNTSFCFLDIRSPGLGDTAMYLCATSRDLSSGTQYFGPGTRLLVL.